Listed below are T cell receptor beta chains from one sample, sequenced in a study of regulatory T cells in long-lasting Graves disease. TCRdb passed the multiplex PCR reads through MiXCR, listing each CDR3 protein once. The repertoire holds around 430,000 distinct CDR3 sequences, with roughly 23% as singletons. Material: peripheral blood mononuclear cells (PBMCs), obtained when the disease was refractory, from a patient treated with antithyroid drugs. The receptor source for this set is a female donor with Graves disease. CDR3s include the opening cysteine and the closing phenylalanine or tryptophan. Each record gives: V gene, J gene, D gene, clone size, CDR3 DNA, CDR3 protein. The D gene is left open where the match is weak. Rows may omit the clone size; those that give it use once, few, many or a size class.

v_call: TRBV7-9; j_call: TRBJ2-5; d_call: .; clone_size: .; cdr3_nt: TGTGCCAGCAGCCCCCGCGGTCCGGCCCCCGAGACCCAGTACTTT; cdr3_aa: CASSPRGPAPETQYF
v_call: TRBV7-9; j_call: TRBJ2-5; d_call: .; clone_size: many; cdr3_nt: TGTGCCAGCAGCCCAGGGGGACTCCGCCTTCGGGACCAGTACTTC; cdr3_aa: CASSPGGLRLRDQYF
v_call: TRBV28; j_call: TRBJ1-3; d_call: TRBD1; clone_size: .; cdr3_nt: TGTGCCAGCAGCCAAGATCAGGGGGCGTCGGGAAACACCATATATTTT; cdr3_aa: CASSQDQGASGNTIYF
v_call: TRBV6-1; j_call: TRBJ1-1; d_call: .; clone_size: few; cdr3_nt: TGTGCCAGCAGACGGATCCTCCGAGAGGATTTCTTCAGCTTT; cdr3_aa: CASRRILREDFFSF
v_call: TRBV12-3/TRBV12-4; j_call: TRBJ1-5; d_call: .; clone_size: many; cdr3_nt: TGTGCCAGCACCTCTGGACGGAGGTATAGCAATCAGCCCCAGCATTTT; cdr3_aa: CASTSGRRYSNQPQHF
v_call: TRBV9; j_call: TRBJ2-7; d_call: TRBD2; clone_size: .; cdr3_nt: TGTGCCAGCAGTCCCCTCGGGGGGGGGCCTTCCTACGAGCAGTACTTC; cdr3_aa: CASSPLGGGPSYEQYF
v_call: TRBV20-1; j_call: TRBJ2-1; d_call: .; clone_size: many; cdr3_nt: TGCAGTGCGCAGCCGGACGGCGTCACCTACAATGAGCAGTTCTTC; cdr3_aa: CSAQPDGVTYNEQFF
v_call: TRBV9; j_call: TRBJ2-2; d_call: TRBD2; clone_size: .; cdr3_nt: TGTGCCAGCAGCGTTGGACTAGCGGGAGAGAGTAGCACCGGGGAGCTGTTTTTT; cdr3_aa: CASSVGLAGESSTGELFF
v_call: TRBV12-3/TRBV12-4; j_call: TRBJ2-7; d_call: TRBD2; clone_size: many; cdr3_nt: TGTGCCAGCAGTTTTAGAGAAGCGGGAAACGACGAGCAGTACTTC; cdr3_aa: CASSFREAGNDEQYF
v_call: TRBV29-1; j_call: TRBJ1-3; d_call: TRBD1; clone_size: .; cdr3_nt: TGCAGCGTTGAAGATCTTGGCAGGGGGGTCGGAAACACCATATATTTT; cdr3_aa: CSVEDLGRGVGNTIYF
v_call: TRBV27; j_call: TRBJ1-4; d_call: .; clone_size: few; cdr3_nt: TGTGCCAGCAGTTTTAACCCTCGTTCGGCAGGGTCATATGAAAAACTGTTTTTT; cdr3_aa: CASSFNPRSAGSYEKLFF
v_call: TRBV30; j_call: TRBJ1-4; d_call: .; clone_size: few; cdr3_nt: TGTGCCTGGAGTGTATCTGGGGTAGGAGAAAAACTGTTTTTT; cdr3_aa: CAWSVSGVGEKLFF
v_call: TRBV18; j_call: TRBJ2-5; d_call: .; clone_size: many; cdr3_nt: TGTGCCAGCTCACCACCAGAGGAGACCCAGTACTTC; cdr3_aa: CASSPPEETQYF
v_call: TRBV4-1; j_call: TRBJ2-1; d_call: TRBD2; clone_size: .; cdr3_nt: TGCGCCAGCAGCCAAACAACCCCGGGACTAGCGGGAGTTGAGCAGTTCTTC; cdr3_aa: CASSQTTPGLAGVEQFF
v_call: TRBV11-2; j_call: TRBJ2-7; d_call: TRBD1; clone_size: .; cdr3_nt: TGTGCCAGCAGCTTAGAAGGTTGGACAGGGGGTAACAAATCCTACGAGCAGTACTTC; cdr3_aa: CASSLEGWTGGNKSYEQYF
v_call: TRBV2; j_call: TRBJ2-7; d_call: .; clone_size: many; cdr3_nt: TGTGCCAGCAAATCGCGGGACCCCTACGAGCAGTACTTC; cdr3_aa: CASKSRDPYEQYF
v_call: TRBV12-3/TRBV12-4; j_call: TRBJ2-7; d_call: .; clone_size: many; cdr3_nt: TGTGCCAGCAGTCCACGGACCGGTGGCGAGCAGTACTTC; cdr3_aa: CASSPRTGGEQYF
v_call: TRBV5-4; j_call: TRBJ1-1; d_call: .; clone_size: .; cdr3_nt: TGTGCCAGCAGCCGTACAGGGCCCACTGAAGCTTTCTTT; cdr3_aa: CASSRTGPTEAFF
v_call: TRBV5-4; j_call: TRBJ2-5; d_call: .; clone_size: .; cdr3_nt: TGTGCCAGCAGCCCACCGACAGCTTGGGGAGAGACCCAGTACTTC; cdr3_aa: CASSPPTAWGETQYF
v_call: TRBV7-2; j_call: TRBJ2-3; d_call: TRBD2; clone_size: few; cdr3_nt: TGTGCCAGCAGCTTACGGACTAGCGGGAGCGGCACAGATACGCAGTATTTT; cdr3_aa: CASSLRTSGSGTDTQYF
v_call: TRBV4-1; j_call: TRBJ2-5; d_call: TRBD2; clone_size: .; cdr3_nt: TGCGCCAGCAGCCAAGATCGAGCGGGGGTTCGAGAGACCCAGTACTTC; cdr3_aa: CASSQDRAGVRETQYF
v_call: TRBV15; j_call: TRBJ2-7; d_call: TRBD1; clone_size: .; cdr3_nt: TGTGCCACCAGCAAGGGACAGGGGGGAAAAAGCGAGCAGTACTTC; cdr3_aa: CATSKGQGGKSEQYF
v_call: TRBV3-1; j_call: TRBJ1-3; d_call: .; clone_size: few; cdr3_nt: TGTGCCAGCAGCCAAGATCCCGGCAGGGCCGGAAACACCATATATTTT; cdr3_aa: CASSQDPGRAGNTIYF
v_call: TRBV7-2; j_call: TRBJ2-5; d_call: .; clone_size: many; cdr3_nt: TGTGCCAGCAGCTCGGACAGTCCCGAGACCCAGTACTTC; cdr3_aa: CASSSDSPETQYF
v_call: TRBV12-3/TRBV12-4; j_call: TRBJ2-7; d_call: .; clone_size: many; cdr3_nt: TGTGCCAGCAGCCCCGCCCAGGGATTATACGAGCAGTACTTC; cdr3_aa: CASSPAQGLYEQYF
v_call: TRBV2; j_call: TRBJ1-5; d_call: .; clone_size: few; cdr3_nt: TGTGCCAGCAGAATATATAGCAATCAGCCCCAGCATTTT; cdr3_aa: CASRIYSNQPQHF
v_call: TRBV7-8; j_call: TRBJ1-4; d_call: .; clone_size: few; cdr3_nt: TGTGCCAGCAGCCCCCGAGGCCTACAGGGCCGAAAACTGTTTTTT; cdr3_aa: CASSPRGLQGRKLFF
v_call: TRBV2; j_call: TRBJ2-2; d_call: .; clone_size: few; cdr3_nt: TGTGCCAGCAGCCCCCGGGGGGGGACAGCGAACACCGGGGAGCTGTTTTTT; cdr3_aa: CASSPRGGTANTGELFF
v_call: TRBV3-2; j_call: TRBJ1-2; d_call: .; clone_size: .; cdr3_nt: TGTGCCAGCCAAAAAGGGGGCGAGGGCTATGGCTACACCTTC; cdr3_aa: CASQKGGEGYGYTF
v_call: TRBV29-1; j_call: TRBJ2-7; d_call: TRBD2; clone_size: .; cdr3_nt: TGCAGCGTTAGAGTCGGCGGGAGTTCCTCCTACGAGCAGTACTTC; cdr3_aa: CSVRVGGSSSYEQYF
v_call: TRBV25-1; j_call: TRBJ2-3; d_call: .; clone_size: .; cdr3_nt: TGTGCCAGCAGTGAATATTCGGTGGCAGATACGCAGTATTTT; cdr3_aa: CASSEYSVADTQYF
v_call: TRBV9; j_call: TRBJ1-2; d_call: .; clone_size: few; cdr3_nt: TGTGCCAGCAGCGTAGACCCGGGAAGTTCAACGCTTTACTATGGCTACACCTTC; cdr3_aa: CASSVDPGSSTLYYGYTF